The T cell receptor (beta chain) described here comes from a study of cytomegalovirus exposure and HLA in healthy donors. CDR3 length: 14 residues. CDR1 and CDR2 (germline): SGHAT, FQNNGV. Trimming removed 0 bases from V and 2 bases from J, with 7 bases in between. The primer mix had 60 Vbeta and 13 Jbeta primers. The table came from immunoSEQ multiplex PCR; TCRdb's copy has only in-frame clones and leaves some out. The sample lists 150,000 to 200,000 clones, about 85% occurring once. Sequenced: PBMCs. The V and J genes are TRBV11-2 and TRBJ1-1; D uncertain. This TCR was recovered from a man aged 18 to 30 in good health and CMV-seropositive. This chain's CDR3 is CASSLDQVNTEAFF. CDR3 nucleotide sequence: TGTGCCAGCAGCTTAGATCAGGTAAACACTGAAGCTTTCTTT.